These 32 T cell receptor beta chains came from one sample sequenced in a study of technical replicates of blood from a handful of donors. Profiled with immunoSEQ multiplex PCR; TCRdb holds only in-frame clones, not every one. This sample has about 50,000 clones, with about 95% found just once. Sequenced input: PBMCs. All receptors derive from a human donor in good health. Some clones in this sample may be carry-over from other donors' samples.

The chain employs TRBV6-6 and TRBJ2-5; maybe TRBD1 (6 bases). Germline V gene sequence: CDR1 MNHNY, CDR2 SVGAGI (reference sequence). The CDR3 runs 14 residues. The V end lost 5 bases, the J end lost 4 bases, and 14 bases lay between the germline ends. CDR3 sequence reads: CASSPPGQTETQYF. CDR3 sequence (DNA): TGTGCCAGCAGTCCTCCGGGACAAACAGAGACCCAGTACTTC.

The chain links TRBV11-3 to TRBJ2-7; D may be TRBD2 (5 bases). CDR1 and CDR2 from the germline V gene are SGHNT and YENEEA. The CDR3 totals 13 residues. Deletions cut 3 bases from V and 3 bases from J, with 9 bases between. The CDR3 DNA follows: TGTGCCAGCAGCTTCACTAGTGGCTACGAGCAGTACTTC. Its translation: CASSFTSGYEQYF.

CDR3 protein: CASSQPRVSNTGELFF. CDR3 coding DNA: TGTGCCAGCAGCCAGCCCAGGGTATCGAACACCGGGGAGCTGTTTTTT. This rearrangement joins TRBV7-6 to TRBJ2-2; D is possibly TRBD1 (5 bases). Germline-derived CDR1 and CDR2 are SGHVS and FNYEAQ. The CDR3 is 16 residues long. The V end lost 5 bases, the J end lost 0 bases, and 13 bases lay between the germline ends.

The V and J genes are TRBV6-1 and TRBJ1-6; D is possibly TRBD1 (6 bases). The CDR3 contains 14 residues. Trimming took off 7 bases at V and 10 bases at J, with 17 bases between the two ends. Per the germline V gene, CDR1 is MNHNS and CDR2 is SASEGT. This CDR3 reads CASNSRGTDSPLHF. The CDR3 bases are TGTGCCAGCAATAGCAGGGGCACGGACTCACCCCTCCACTTT.

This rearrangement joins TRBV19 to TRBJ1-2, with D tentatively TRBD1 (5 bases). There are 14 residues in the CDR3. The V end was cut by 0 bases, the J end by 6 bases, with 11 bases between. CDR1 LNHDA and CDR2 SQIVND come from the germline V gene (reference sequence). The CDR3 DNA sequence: TGTGCCAGTAGTATAGAGGGCAGGGTGAATGGCTACACCTTC. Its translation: CASSIEGRVNGYTF.

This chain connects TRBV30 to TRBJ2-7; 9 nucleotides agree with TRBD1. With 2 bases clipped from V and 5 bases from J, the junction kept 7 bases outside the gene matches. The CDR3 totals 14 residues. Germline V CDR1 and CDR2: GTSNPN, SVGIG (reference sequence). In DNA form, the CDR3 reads TGTGCCTGGAGTACGGGACAGGGCTTCCACGAGCAGTACTTC. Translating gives CAWSTGQGFHEQYF.

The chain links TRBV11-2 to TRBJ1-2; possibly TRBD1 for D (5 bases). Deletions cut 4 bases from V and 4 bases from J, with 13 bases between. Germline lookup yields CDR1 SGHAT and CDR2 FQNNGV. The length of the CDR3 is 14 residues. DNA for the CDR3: TGTGCCAGCAGCTCTATCAGGGTGGCCTATGGCTACACCTTC. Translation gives CASSSIRVAYGYTF.

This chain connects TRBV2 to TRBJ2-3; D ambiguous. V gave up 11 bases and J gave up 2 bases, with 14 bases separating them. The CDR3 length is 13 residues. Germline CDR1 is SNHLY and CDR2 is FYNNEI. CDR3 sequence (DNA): TGTGCCTCTGGGCTACGGTACACAGATACGCAGTATTTT. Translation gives CASGLRYTDTQYF.

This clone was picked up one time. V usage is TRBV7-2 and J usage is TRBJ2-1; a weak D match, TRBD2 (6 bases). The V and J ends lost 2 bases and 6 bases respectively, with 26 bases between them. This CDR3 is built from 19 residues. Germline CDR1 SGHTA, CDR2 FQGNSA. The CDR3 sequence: CASSLLPSVSPLPPNEQFF. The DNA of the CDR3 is TGTGCCAGCAGCTTACTCCCTAGCGTGAGTCCCCTTCCCCCCAATGAGCAGTTCTTC.

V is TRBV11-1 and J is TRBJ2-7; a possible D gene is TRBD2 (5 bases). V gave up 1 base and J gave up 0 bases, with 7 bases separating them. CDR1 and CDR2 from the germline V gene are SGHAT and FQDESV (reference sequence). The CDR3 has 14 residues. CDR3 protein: CASSLVGSSYEQYF. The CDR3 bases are TGTGCCAGCAGCTTAGTAGGGAGCTCCTACGAGCAGTACTTC. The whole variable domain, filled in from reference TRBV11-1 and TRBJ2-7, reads EAEVAQSPRYKITEKSQAVAFWCDPISGHATLYWYRQILGQGPELLVQFQDESVVDDSQLPKDRFSAERLKGVDSTLKIQPAELGDSAMYLCASSLVGSSYEQYFGPGTRLTVT.

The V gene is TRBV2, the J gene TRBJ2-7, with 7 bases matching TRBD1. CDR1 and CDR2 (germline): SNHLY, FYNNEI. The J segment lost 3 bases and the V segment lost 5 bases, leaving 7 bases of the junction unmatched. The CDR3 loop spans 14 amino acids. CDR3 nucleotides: TGTGCCAGCAGTTGGTCCCGGGACAGCTACGAGCAGTACTTC. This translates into CASSWSRDSYEQYF.

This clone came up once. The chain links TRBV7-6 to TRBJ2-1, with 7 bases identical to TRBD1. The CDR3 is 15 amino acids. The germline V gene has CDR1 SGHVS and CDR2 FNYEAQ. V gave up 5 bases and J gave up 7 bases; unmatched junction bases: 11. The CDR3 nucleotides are TGTGCCAGCAGCGACGGACTCTCCAGGGGGAATGAGCAGTTCTTC. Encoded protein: CASSDGLSRGNEQFF.

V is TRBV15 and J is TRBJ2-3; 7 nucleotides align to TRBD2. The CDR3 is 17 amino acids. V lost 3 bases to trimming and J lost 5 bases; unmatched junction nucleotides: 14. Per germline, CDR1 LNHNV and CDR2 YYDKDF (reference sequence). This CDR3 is CATSSQRASGPGDTQYF. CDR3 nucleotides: TGTGCCACCAGCAGTCAGAGGGCTAGCGGACCGGGAGATACGCAGTATTTT.

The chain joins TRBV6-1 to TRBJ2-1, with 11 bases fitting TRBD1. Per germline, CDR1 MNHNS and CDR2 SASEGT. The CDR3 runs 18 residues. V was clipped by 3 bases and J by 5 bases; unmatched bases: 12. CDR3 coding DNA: TGTGCCAGCAGTGAGGGACAGGGGGAGCGGGGGAGACACAATGAGCAGTTCTTC. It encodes CASSEGQGERGRHNEQFF.

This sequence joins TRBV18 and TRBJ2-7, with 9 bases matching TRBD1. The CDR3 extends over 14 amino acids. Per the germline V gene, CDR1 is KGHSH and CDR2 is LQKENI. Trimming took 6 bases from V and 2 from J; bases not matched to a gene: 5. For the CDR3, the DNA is TGTGCCAGCTCGAAACAGGGGGCGGCCTACGAGCAGTACTTC. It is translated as CASSKQGAAYEQYF.

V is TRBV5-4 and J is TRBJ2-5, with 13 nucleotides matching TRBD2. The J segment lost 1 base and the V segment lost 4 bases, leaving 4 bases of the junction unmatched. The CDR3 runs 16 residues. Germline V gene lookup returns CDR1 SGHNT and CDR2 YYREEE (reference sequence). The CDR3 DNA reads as TGTGCCAGCAGCCTACGACTAGCGGGGGGCCAAGAGACCCAGTACTTC. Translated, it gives CASSLRLAGGQETQYF.

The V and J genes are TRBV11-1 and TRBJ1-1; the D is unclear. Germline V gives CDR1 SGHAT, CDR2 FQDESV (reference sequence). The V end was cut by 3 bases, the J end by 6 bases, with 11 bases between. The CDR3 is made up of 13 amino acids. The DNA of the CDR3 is TGTGCCAGCAGCTTCATCGGGAGGGCTGAAGCTTTCTTT. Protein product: CASSFIGRAEAFF.

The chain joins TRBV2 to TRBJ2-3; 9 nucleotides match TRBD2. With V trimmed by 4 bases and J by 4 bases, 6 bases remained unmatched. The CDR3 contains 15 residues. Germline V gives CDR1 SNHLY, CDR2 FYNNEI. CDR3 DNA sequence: TGTGCCAGCAGTGGGCGGGAGGGCCGGGCAGATACGCAGTATTTT. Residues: CASSGREGRADTQYF.

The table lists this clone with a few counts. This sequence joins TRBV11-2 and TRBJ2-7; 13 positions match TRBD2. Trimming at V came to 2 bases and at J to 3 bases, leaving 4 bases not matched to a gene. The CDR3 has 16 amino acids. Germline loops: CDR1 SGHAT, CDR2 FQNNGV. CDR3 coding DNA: TGTGCCAGCAGCTTACCGGGACTAGCGGGACGCTACGAGCAGTACTTC. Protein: CASSLPGLAGRYEQYF.

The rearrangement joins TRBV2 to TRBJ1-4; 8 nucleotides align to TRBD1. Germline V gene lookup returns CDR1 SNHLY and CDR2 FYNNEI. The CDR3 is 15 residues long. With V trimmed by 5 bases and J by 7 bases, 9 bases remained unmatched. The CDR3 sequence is CASSSPTGGLEKLFF. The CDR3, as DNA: TGTGCCAGCAGTTCACCAACAGGGGGTCTTGAAAAACTGTTTTTT.

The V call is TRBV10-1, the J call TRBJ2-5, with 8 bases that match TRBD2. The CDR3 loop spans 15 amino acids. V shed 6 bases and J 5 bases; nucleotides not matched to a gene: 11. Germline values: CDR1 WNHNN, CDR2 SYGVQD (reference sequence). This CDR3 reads CASRGSVAGCETQYF. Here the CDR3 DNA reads TGCGCCAGCAGGGGGTCGGTAGCGGGGTGTGAGACCCAGTACTTC.

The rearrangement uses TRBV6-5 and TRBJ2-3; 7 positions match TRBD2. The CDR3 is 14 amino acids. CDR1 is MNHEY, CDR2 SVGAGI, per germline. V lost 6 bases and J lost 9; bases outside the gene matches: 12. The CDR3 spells CASSPEITSATQYF. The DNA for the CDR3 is TGTGCCAGCAGCCCTGAGATTACTAGCGCAACGCAGTATTTT.

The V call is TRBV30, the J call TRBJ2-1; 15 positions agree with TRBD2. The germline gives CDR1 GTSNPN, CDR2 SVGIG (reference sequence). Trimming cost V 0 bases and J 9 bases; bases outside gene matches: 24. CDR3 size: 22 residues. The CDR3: CAWSVSRGRTRTSGRAEGEQFF. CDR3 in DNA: TGTGCCTGGAGTGTAAGCCGCGGTCGAACGAGGACTAGCGGGAGGGCCGAGGGTGAGCAGTTCTTC. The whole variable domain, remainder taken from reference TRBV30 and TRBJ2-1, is SQTIHQWPATLVQPVGSPLSLECTVEGTSNPNLYWYRQAAGRGLQLLFYSVGIGQISSEVPQNLSASRPQDRQFILSSKKLLLSDSGFYLCAWSVSRGRTRTSGRAEGEQFFGPGTRLTVL.

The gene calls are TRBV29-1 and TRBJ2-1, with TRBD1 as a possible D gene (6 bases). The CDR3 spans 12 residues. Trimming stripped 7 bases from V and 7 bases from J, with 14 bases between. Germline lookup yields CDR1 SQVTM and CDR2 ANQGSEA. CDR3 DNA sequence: TGCAGCGCTGGGGGCGGTTGGAATGAGCAGTTCTTC. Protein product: CSAGGGWNEQFF.

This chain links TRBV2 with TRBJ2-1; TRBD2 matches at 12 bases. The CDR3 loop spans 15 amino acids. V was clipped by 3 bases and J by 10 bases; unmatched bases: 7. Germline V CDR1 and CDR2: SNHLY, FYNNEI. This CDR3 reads CASSDAPSGGDEQFF. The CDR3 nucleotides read TGTGCCAGCAGTGATGCGCCTAGCGGGGGGGACGAGCAGTTCTTC. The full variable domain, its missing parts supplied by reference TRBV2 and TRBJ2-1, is EPEVTQTPSHQVTQMGQEVILRCVPISNHLYFYWYRQILGQKVEFLVSFYNNEISEKSEIFDDQFSVERPDGSNFTLKIRSTKLEDSAMYFCASSDAPSGGDEQFFGPGTRLTVL.

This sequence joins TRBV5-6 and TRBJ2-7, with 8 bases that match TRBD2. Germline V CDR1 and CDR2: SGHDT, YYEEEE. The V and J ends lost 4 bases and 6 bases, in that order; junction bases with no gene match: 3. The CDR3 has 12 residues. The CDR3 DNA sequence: TGTGCCAGCAGCCCGGGGGGGGGCGAGCAGTACTTC. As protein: CASSPGGGEQYF.

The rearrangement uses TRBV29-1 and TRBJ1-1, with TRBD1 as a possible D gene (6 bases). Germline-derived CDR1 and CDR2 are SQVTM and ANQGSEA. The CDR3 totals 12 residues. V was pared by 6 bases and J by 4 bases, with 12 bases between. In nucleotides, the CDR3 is TGCAGCGTCGACAGGACCCCCACTGAAGCTTTCTTT. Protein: CSVDRTPTEAFF.

The CDR3 DNA follows: TGTGCCAGCAGCGGGAGAGACTCGAACACTGAAGCTTTCTTT. Amino acids: CASSGRDSNTEAFF. The chain links TRBV11-2 to TRBJ1-1; D ambiguous. V lost 5 bases to trimming and J lost 1 base, with 11 bases between them. The CDR3 has 14 amino acids. Per the germline V gene, CDR1 is SGHAT and CDR2 is FQNNGV.

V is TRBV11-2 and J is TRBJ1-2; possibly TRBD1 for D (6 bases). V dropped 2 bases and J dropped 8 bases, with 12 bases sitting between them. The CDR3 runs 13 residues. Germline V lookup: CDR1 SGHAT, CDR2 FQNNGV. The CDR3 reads CASSLREGVGYTF. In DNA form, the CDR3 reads TGTGCCAGCAGCTTACGAGAGGGGGTGGGCTACACCTTC.

Here the CDR3 DNA reads TGTGCTAGTGGTTTGGTCCCGGGGTACGAGCAGTACTTC. Residues: CASGLVPGYEQYF. The V and J genes are TRBV12-5 and TRBJ2-7; TRBD2 is a possible D gene (5 bases). CDR3 length: 13 residues. CDR1 and CDR2 from the germline V gene are LGHNT and FRNRAP. V was trimmed by 0 bases and J by 4 bases, leaving 7 bases between them.

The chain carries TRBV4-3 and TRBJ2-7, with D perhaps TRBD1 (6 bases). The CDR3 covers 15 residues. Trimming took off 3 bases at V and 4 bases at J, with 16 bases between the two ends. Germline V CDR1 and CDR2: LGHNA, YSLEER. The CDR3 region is CASSQYRRTVYEQYF. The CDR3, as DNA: TGCGCCAGCAGCCAGTATAGAAGGACAGTATACGAGCAGTACTTC.

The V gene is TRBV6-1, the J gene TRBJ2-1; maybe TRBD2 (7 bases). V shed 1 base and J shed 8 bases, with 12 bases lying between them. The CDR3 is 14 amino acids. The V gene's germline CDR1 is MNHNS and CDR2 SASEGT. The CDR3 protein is CASSEVGGLDEQFF. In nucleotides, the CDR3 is TGTGCCAGCAGTGAAGTCGGGGGGCTCGATGAGCAGTTCTTC.